This TCR beta chain originates from a study of blood T cell repertoires in COVID-19. Overall study context: The United States, Italy and Spain were the sources of the acute and convalescent COVID-19 samples. Sample material is recorded as cDNA or gDNA derived from T cells, B-cell-depleted T cells, or PBMCs.

Authors' processing steps: Counts of nucleated cells, estimated from reference gene primer amplification, were obtained. Using immunoSEQ multiplex PCR, the repertoire was profiled, and TCRdb retains in-frame clones only, with some absent. V, J and clone size are taken as reported in that table, and D and trimming were inferred from the DNA itself. The data contain 100,000 to 150,000 clones, roughly three quarters of them singletons. This CDR3 contains 13 residues. In germline, CDR1 is KGHSH, CDR2 LQKENI. Trimming pared 2 bases from V and 1 base from J, leaving 5 bases between. A few counts support this clone.

The source material was peripheral blood. The clonotype comes from a woman in her 70s with acute or convalescent COVID-19. The V and J genes are TRBV18 and TRBJ1-1; no firm D call. In nucleotides, the CDR3 is TGTGCCAGCTCACCAGGGCCGAACACTGAAGCTTTCTTT. Its protein product is CASSPGPNTEAFF.